The 26 T cell receptor beta chains below were found in one sample sequenced in a study of cytomegalovirus exposure and HLA in healthy donors. The PCR was carried out with 60 Vbeta primers and 13 Jbeta primers. The method was immunoSEQ multiplex PCR; TCRdb's version includes in-frame clones alone and lacks a portion of them. The sample carries tens of thousands of clones, around 70% recorded once. Sequenced sample: PBMCs. The source of these receptors is a woman in her fifties or sixties in good health and CMV-seropositive.

The chain is built from TRBV19 and TRBJ1-2; 7 positions match TRBD1. CDR1 and CDR2 from the germline V gene are LNHDA and SQIVND (reference sequence). This CDR3 has 15 amino acids. V gave up 4 bases and J gave up 5 bases; unmatched junction bases: 10. The DNA for the CDR3 is TGTGCCAGTAGTAGTCCGGACAGGTTCGCGTATGGCTACACCTTC. This encodes CASSSPDRFAYGYTF.

V and J are TRBV7-2 and TRBJ1-5; 8 nucleotides agree with TRBD1. With V trimmed by 1 base and J by 2 bases, 7 bases remained unmatched. The CDR3 runs to 17 residues. Germline CDR1 reads SGHTA; CDR2 reads FQGNSA. CDR3 region: CASSLGSGGRGNQPQHF. In nucleotides, the CDR3 is TGTGCCAGCAGCTTAGGCTCAGGGGGCCGGGGCAATCAGCCCCAGCATTTT.

The chain combines TRBV6-1 with TRBJ2-2; 9 nucleotides agree with TRBD1. Trimming at V came to 5 bases and at J to 7 bases, leaving 8 bases not matched to a gene. Germline V gene sequence: CDR1 MNHNS, CDR2 SASEGT. This CDR3 is 15 amino acids long. The CDR3 reads CASSPWGQGGGELFF. The CDR3 DNA reads TGTGCCAGCAGTCCCTGGGGACAGGGTGGCGGGGAGCTGTTTTTT.

The chain links TRBV27 to TRBJ2-7, with 7 nucleotides matching TRBD1. Germline V CDR1 and CDR2: MNHEY, SMNVEV (reference sequence). Unmatched junction bases numbered 6, after V lost 6 bases and J lost 1 base. The CDR3 spans 14 residues. The CDR3 reads CASSLGQPSYEQYF. The CDR3 DNA sequence: TGTGCCAGCAGCTTGGGACAGCCTTCCTACGAGCAGTACTTC.

V gene TRBV21-1 combines with J gene TRBJ1-5; TRBD1 was called by the table and not checked on the DNA. TRBV21-1 is classified as a pseudogene. This CDR3 is built from 19 residues. The CDR3 bases are TGTGCCAGCAGCAAGGACGCCGAGAGGACAGGGCGAAGCAATCAGCCCCAGCATTTT. Its translation: CASSKDAERTGRSNQPQHF.

Only a few counts were recorded for this clone. The rearrangement joins TRBV28 to TRBJ1-2; possibly TRBD1 for D (5 bases). The V gene's germline CDR1 is MDHEN and CDR2 SYDVKM. The CDR3 length is 12 residues. Trimming took off 3 bases at V and 5 bases at J, with 7 bases between the two ends. The CDR3 sequence: CASSFRDYGYTF. The CDR3 DNA reads TGTGCCAGCAGTTTCAGGGATTATGGCTACACCTTC.

This clone was seen a handful of times. One junction end disagrees with the germline gene, perhaps due to a read error. CDR3 DNA sequence: TGTCCCTGGAGTCCACGGGCAGCGGGCCTCTATGGCTACACCTTC. This gives the protein CPWSPRAAGLYGYTF. V is TRBV30 and J is TRBJ1-2; D gene uncertain. Looked up from germline, CDR1 is GTSNPN and CDR2 is SVGIG (reference sequence). This CDR3 contains 15 residues.

This chain links TRBV10-3 with TRBJ2-7; 8 nucleotides match TRBD2. The CDR3 is made up of 12 amino acids. Germline assignment: CDR1 ENHRY and CDR2 SYGVKD. CDR3 amino acids: CAVGGAGNEQYF. The CDR3 coding sequence is TGTGCGGTCGGGGGGGCGGGGAACGAGCAGTACTTC.

The V and J genes are TRBV7-9 and TRBJ2-1, with a weak D call TRBD2 (6 bases). CDR1 is SEHNR and CDR2 is FQNEAQ in the germline V gene (reference sequence). This CDR3 spans 12 amino acids. V was shortened by 8 bases and J by 4 bases, with 9 bases between the two germline ends. The CDR3 spells CASSAGYNEQFF. CDR3 nucleotides: TGTGCCAGCTCGGCGGGGTACAATGAGCAGTTCTTC. Full variable domain (rest looked up from reference TRBV7-9 and TRBJ2-1): DTGVSQNPRHKITKRGQNVTFRCDPISEHNRLYWYRQTLGQGPEFLTYFQNEAQLEKSRLLSDRFSAERPKGSFSTLEIQRTEQGDSAMYLCASSAGYNEQFFGPGTRLTVL.

The rearrangement joins TRBV7-9 to TRBJ2-2; 10 bases are a match to TRBD1. Trimming removed 5 bases from V and 4 bases from J; junction bases left unmatched: 7. The CDR3 runs 16 residues. The germline CDR1 and CDR2 sequences are SEHNR and FQNEAQ (reference sequence). The CDR3 DNA follows: TGTGCCAGCAGCCCGGGACAGGGGTTACCCACCGGGGAGCTGTTTTTT. Translation gives CASSPGQGLPTGELFF.

The rearrangement joins TRBV7-2 to TRBJ1-3; TRBD1 matches 7 bases. This CDR3 contains 15 residues. Germline V CDR1 and CDR2: SGHTA, FQGNSA. Trimming removed 5 bases from V and 3 bases from J; junction bases left unmatched: 7. CDR3 region: CASSPGGQGGNTIYF. The CDR3 DNA reads as TGTGCCAGCAGCCCAGGGGGGCAGGGTGGAAACACCATATATTTT.

This chain joins TRBV2 and TRBJ2-1; 8 bases fit TRBD1. The V segment lost 3 bases and the J segment 4 bases; nucleotides outside the gene matches: 2. This CDR3 comprises 14 residues. The V gene's germline CDR1 is SNHLY and CDR2 FYNNEI. The CDR3 loop reads CASSDRGPYNEQFF. The DNA of the CDR3 is TGTGCCAGCAGTGACAGGGGGCCATACAATGAGCAGTTCTTC.

This clone occurred once. The chain recombines TRBV27 with TRBJ2-5; TRBD2 aligns across 8 bases. The CDR3 runs to 17 residues. Germline CDR1 MNHEY, CDR2 SMNVEV (reference sequence). The ends lost 8 bases at V and 1 base at J; junction bases unmatched: 15. CDR3 protein: CASQLGPRGAFQETQYF. Written as DNA, the CDR3 is TGTGCCAGCCAATTAGGTCCGCGGGGGGCGTTCCAAGAGACCCAGTACTTC.

This clone was seen once. The CDR3 reads CSVRTEYSNQPQHF. The DNA for the CDR3 is TGCAGCGTTCGGACAGAGTATAGCAATCAGCCCCAGCATTTT. The chain carries TRBV29-1 and TRBJ1-5; a possible D gene is TRBD1 (6 bases). Germline V gene sequence: CDR1 SQVTM, CDR2 ANQGSEA. Between the trimmed V and J ends, which lost 5 bases and 0 bases, there was a span of 11 bases. There are 14 residues in the CDR3.

This clone was counted a few times. One junction end does not reproduce the germline sequence, and a read error may be involved. The chain has TRBV10-3 and TRBJ2-7; 8 bases agree with TRBD1. The CDR3 has 15 residues. CDR1 is ENHRY and CDR2 is SYGVKD in the germline V gene. In DNA form, the CDR3 reads TGTACCATCAGTGAGTCGATGGCCAGGGGGCACGAGCAGTACTTC. This encodes CTISESMARGHEQYF.

This clone has just one count. V and J are TRBV7-3 and TRBJ2-2; 7 positions match TRBD2. V lost 5 bases and J lost 4; bases outside the gene matches: 7. Germline V gene lookup returns CDR1 SGHTA and CDR2 FQGTGA. This CDR3 is built from 15 residues. CDR3 sequence reads: CASSPSGAATGELFF. CDR3 nucleotides: TGTGCCAGCAGCCCCAGCGGGGCAGCCACCGGGGAGCTGTTTTTT.

This sequence joins TRBV12-5 and TRBJ1-4; 12 nucleotides match TRBD1. The V and J ends lost 5 bases and 8 bases, in that order; junction bases with no gene match: 9. CDR3 length: 16 residues. Germline V CDR1 and CDR2: LGHNT, FRNRAP. The CDR3 DNA sequence: TGTGCTAGTGGTCCGGGACAGGGGGCAACATGGGAAAAACTGTTTTTT. Amino acid sequence: CASGPGQGATWEKLFF.

The rearrangement links TRBV2 to TRBJ2-7; a possible D gene is TRBD2 (6 bases). Germline assignment: CDR1 SNHLY and CDR2 FYNNEI. The CDR3 is 12 amino acids. V was pared by 3 bases and J by 3 bases, with 6 bases between. CDR3 bases: TGTGCCAGCAGTGAGGGGGGCTACGAGCAGTACTTC. Protein: CASSEGGYEQYF. Full variable domain (rest looked up from reference TRBV2 and TRBJ2-7): EPEVTQTPSHQVTQMGQEVILRCVPISNHLYFYWYRQILGQKVEFLVSFYNNEISEKSEIFDDQFSVERPDGSNFTLKIRSTKLEDSAMYFCASSEGGYEQYFGPGTRLTVT.

The chain uses TRBV2 and TRBJ2-7, with TRBD1 matching over 7 bases. CDR1 is SNHLY, CDR2 FYNNEI, per germline. CDR3 length equals 12 residues. Trimming at V came to 6 bases and at J to 3 bases, leaving 2 bases not matched to a gene. The CDR3 sequence is CASRQGFYEQYF. CDR3 sequence (DNA): TGTGCCAGCAGACAGGGGTTCTACGAGCAGTACTTC. Filled out from reference TRBV2 and TRBJ2-7, the complete variable domain reads EPEVTQTPSHQVTQMGQEVILRCVPISNHLYFYWYRQILGQKVEFLVSFYNNEISEKSEIFDDQFSVERPDGSNFTLKIRSTKLEDSAMYFCASRQGFYEQYFGPGTRLTVT.

The chain carries TRBV5-3 and TRBJ1-1; 11 nucleotides align to TRBD1. TRBV5-3 carries the ORF label, with uncertain function. Unmatched junction bases numbered 5, after V lost 1 base and J lost 6 bases. The length of the CDR3 is 15 residues. The CDR3 coding sequence is TGTGCCAGAAGCTTGAGGACAGGGGGCAAGGCTGAAGCTTTCTTT. Residues: CARSLRTGGKAEAFF.

The gene calls are TRBV5-1 and TRBJ1-1; TRBD1 matches 12 bases. The CDR3 extends over 16 amino acids. The germline gives CDR1 SGHRS, CDR2 YFSETQ. Trimming at V came to 4 bases and at J to 8 bases, leaving 12 bases not matched to a gene. The CDR3: CASSEYTGTGGLEAFF. As DNA, the CDR3 is TGCGCCAGCAGCGAATACACCGGGACAGGGGGCTTGGAAGCTTTCTTT.

V gene TRBV7-2 combines with J gene TRBJ1-2, with TRBD1 matching over 7 bases. This CDR3 has 13 amino acids. V lost 5 bases and J lost 8; bases outside the gene matches: 8. CDR1 and CDR2 from the germline V gene are SGHTA and FQGNSA. The CDR3 loop is CASSRGGAEGYTF. In DNA, the CDR3 is TGTGCCAGCAGCCGAGGGGGCGCGGAGGGCTACACCTTC.

This clone was observed a few times. One end of the junction is discordant with germline, which a read error may explain. The genes are TRBV7-9 and TRBJ2-1, with a possible D match to TRBD2 (5 bases). CDR1 and CDR2 from the germline V gene are SEHNR and FQNEAQ (reference sequence). This CDR3 has 12 amino acids. CDR3 amino acids: CSSSPIGSEQFF. In nucleotides, the CDR3 is TGTTCCAGCAGCCCCATAGGGAGTGAGCAGTTCTTC.

The rearrangement uses TRBV9 and TRBJ1-2; 7 bases are a match to TRBD1. The CDR3 has 15 residues. The germline gives CDR1 SGDLS, CDR2 YYNGEE. V lost 3 bases to trimming and J lost 8 bases; unmatched junction nucleotides: 13. The CDR3 nucleotides are TGTGCCAGCAGCGACACCGGACAGGCGGTGGGAGGCTACACCTTC. Protein product: CASSDTGQAVGGYTF.

The V gene is TRBV11-2, the J gene TRBJ1-2, with D possibly being TRBD1 (6 bases). CDR1 SGHAT and CDR2 FQNNGV come from the germline V gene. V shed 0 bases and J shed 5 bases, with 10 bases lying between them. The length of the CDR3 is 14 residues. The DNA of the CDR3 is TGTGCCAGCAGCTTAGAGGGGGCCCCTTATGGCTACACCTTC. Translated: CASSLEGAPYGYTF.

CDR3 protein: CASSSDRGDTEAFF. The CDR3 DNA is TGCGCCAGCAGCTCAGACAGGGGGGACACTGAAGCTTTCTTT. The gene calls are TRBV5-1 and TRBJ1-1; TRBD1 matches at 9 bases. The germline CDR1 and CDR2 sequences are SGHRS and YFSETQ. V was pared by 3 bases and J by 3 bases, with 3 bases of the junction left unmatched. The CDR3 sequence is 14 residues long.